This T cell receptor beta chain was retrieved from a study of cytomegalovirus exposure and HLA in healthy donors (dated by TCRdb to the late 2010s). About the full investigation: An earlier analysis of approximately 600 of the donors reported approximately 270 Gb of sequence data and about 100 million unique TCR beta sequences from 150 million to 200 million T cells. Rather than drawing on any new phenotypic data, the later analysis identified candidate immune exposures from TCR beta sequences and the way those sequences occurred across donors. Alongside the repertoire data, information on donor age, sex, ethnicity and CMV serostatus was compiled. Every discovery cohort repertoire had been produced on one sequencing platform. In a later genetic analysis, genome-wide SNP genotypes for about 55% of the roughly 670 donors were used, and that subset was treated as a discovery cohort. Approximately 310 gigabases of sequencing data and 75 million to 85 million unique TCR sequences made up an early release that covered around 640 HLA-typed donors. A later analysis re-examined previously published TCR beta repertoires from more than 650 donors and added high-resolution HLA genotyping to investigate patterns of TCR occurrence. Among a few hundred genotyped donors of the cohort, an average of approximately 250,000 unique TCR beta nucleotide sequences were sequenced per donor, around 20% of them non-productive. High-throughput TCR immunosequencing, statistical association of individual TCRs with disease status, and machine learning were combined to predict cytomegalovirus infection status. Typing coverage varied by locus: roughly 620-630 donors for A, B, C, DRB1 and DQB1; under 550 for DQA1; approximately 610 for DPA1; more than 450 for DPB1. An earlier analysis of 587 of the donors applied high-throughput TCR beta sequencing to assess whether each TCR beta V gene segment acted as functional or pseudogenic. HLA typing included class I and class II loci at four-digit resolution. A separate validation cohort of roughly 130 different subjects was used in addition to the 666-subject first cohort. Four or five DR-DQ haplotypes were handled as single units for association and clustering because linkage in the cohort was strong. Among the roughly 400 genotyped donors, under 90% belonged to the genetic ancestry cluster associated with self-reported Caucasian donors. The aim of the study was to test whether cataloging public T cell receptors could identify signatures of past pathogen exposure. Using immunosequencing, the study profiled T cell repertoires from 640 or so subjects and related those repertoires to cytomegalovirus serostatus. What the study reported, not specific to this receptor: Most TCR sequences were seen in very few donors, while some public TCRs were found in many individuals. A further reported finding was that TCR beta sequences accurately predicted the HLA-A and HLA-B alleles for most subjects in the first cohort. Broadly in line with IMGT annotations, most TCR beta V segments showed up in productive rearrangements about 87% or about 30% of the time in an earlier analysis of several hundred of the donors. According to a later genetic analysis, donors in an Asian-associated ancestry cluster had fewer N-insertions in productive TCRs than the approximately 630-donor mean. Some 15 rarely observed V segments, including chromosome 9 orphons, were excluded from the earlier analysis of about 610 of the donors because counts were too low. A cluster of highly shared sequence variants was judged likely to be a technical artifact of the sequencing pipeline. Only TCR beta chains were sequenced in this cohort, and the absence of alpha or paired-chain data limited detectable features. Presence/absence analyses assumed roughly uniform sequencing depth across donors, an assumption that may not hold. A later analysis found that most CMV-associated TCR beta chains appeared HLA-restricted, with HLA associations seemingly driven largely by CMV exposure. When HLA alleles, especially DR and DQ, strongly co-occurred, attributing TCR associations to individual alleles was difficult. A later analysis found that TCR association rates varied across HLA loci, with DRB1 alleles showing the most associated TCRs and HLA-C alleles the fewest. HLA typing was unavailable for some donors at each locus, so association tests used only the typed subset. In a later genetic analysis, a missense DCLRE1C variant was associated with V-gene and J-gene trimming of TCR beta chains, and the association was replicated in an independent cohort. A later analysis found that HLA-associated TCR beta chains were more clonally expanded and had lower generation probabilities than equally common non-associated chains. The authors suggested that the approach could potentially be generalized to other disease states and immunological phenotypes. In a later analysis, some 18,000 TCR beta sequences were associated with specific HLA alleles at a false discovery rate of 0.05. The study gave a list of 150 to 200 TCR beta chains associated with cytomegalovirus. The classifier was reported to diagnose cytomegalovirus status with high specificity and sensitivity in both the original cohort and the validation cohort. In vitro tests confirmed that three of the cytomegalovirus-associated TCR beta chains recognize cytomegalovirus antigens. Linkage disequilibrium might explain the correlated functional status among segregating V segments, but an unknown experimental factor could not be excluded. Several of the top co-occurrence clusters appeared to be linked to parvovirus B19, influenza, CMV and Epstein-Barr virus, according to a later analysis. The only immune exposure information available for the cohort was CMV serostatus. The 87-base-pair reads could not distinguish some IMGT-functional V segments, including TRBV6-2 and TRBV6-3, so those segments were excluded.

For this chain, trimming is 10 bases at the V end and 4 bases at the J end, and the number of junction bases without a gene match is 7. Including the terminal cysteine and phenylalanine, the CDR3 comprises 13 residues. The DNA shown is the 39-base CDR3, in frame from base 1. CDR1 and CDR2, per the germline V gene, are ENHRY and SYGVKD. In total, just over 650 healthy bone marrow donors made up the cohort. Cohort members were all nominally healthy when sampled, although unrecorded immune exposures were likely present. The donor tested CMV seronegative, placing the donor among the roughly 350 seronegative members of the cohort. Each donor provided a peripheral blood sample, and peripheral blood mononuclear cells were used for TCR beta sequencing. Genomic DNA extraction from the blood cell samples was performed with the Qiagen DNeasy Blood Extraction Kit. As to this clone: It has no known antigen specificity. No much larger clone exists at a distance of one base, and base qualities are not known.

Receptors were amplified or captured by the immunoSEQ multiplex PCR assay. The multiplex PCR relied on a mix of 60 forward primers for TCR Vbeta segments and 13 reverse primers for TCR Jbeta segments. The CDR3 region of rearranged TCR beta genes was amplified from genomic DNA by a multiplex PCR assay. On the Illumina HiSeq System, the amplified TCR beta libraries were sequenced as 87-base-pair reads. From the authors' description of their analysis: A later analysis tallied about 77 million unique TCR beta chains across the 666 repertoires, and some 10 million of those chains were shared by two or more donors. Raw reads were error-corrected and collapsed into unique sequences with a nearest-neighbor algorithm that merged closely related sequences to remove PCR and sequencing errors. CDR3 sequences were aligned to IMGT reference sequences to assign V, D and J gene segments. For a sequence to be retained, a match of at least six nucleotides to both a V gene segment and a J gene segment was required. A rearrangement was called productive if the CDR3 had no stop codons and remained in frame with V and J, and every other rearrangement was called non-productive. CDR3 was defined by IMGT convention, running from the second conserved V-encoded cysteine to the conserved J-encoded phenylalanine. The earlier analysis of 587 of the donors excluded any sequence lacking an unambiguous match to a single V gene segment. An earlier analysis of a few hundred of the donors called V segments functional above 56.7% productive rearrangements and segregating when the between-donor standard deviation exceeded 5%. A statistical classification framework was built to diagnose cytomegalovirus status from the catalog of TCR beta chain sequences. A later analysis assigned V and J genes by comparing TCR nucleotide sequences with IMGT/GENE-DB human TR gene sequences. Using the TCRdist pipeline, a later analysis assigned CDR3 sequences along with most-parsimonious VDJ recombination scenarios. In a later analysis, each TCR beta chain was defined by its CDR3 amino acid sequence together with its V-gene family, and reads lacking a unique V-gene family were excluded. In a later analysis, 450 to 600 highly shared, low-generation-probability nucleotide sequences were removed to address suspected cross-contamination and a sequencing artifact. In a later analysis, a clonal expansion index was calculated for each public chain from normalized within-repertoire ranks of inferred template counts. Generation probabilities in a later analysis came from a VDJ recombination model fitted to out-of-frame rearrangements, and those results were checked against IGoR. In a later analysis, hypergeometric tests were used to score TCR-TCR, TCR-HLA and TCR-CMV co-occurrence, with a repertoire-size bias correction applied to TCR pairs. A later analysis estimated false discovery rates by permuting HLA or CMV assignments 20 times. In a later analysis, co-occurring TCRs were grouped using DBSCAN, with TCRdist sequence similarity added in when clustering inside HLA-allele-positive subsets. Repertoires with fewer than 30,000 or more than 120,000 public chains were left out of co-occurrence clustering, as were five repertoires with anomalous nucleotide sharing. TCRdb limited this immuneACCESS table to in-frame rearrangements with V and J called. A share of clones is missing; checked studies link under half to unresolved V genes, and the rest is unexplained. V and J calls and clone size are those listed in that table; D and trimming were worked out from the DNA. The sample yields fewer than 150,000 clones; around 80% were counted once. 0.24% of the sample lies in the top ten.

The source is a man aged 45-60 years in good health and CMV-seronegative. The sample consisted of PBMCs. The rearrangement joined TRBV10-3 to TRBJ1-5, with 7 bases aligning to TRBD1. The DNA is TGTGCCACAGGGGGAGGCACAAATCAGCCCCAGCATTTT. Its product reads: CATGGGTNQPQHF.